Included here is one T cell receptor (beta chain) sequence, with context. Study processing details: Reference gene primer amplification gave estimated nucleated cell counts. Clones were read by immunoSEQ multiplex PCR, and TCRdb kept only the in-frame ones, dropping some. That table gives V, J and clone size, and the DNA gave D and trimming. The table has about 120,000 clones, about 87% seen once. The data belong to a study of blood T cell repertoires in COVID-19. Turning to the study itself: From T cells, B-cell-depleted T cells, or PBMCs came the material, which was cDNA or gDNA.

The CDR3 has 16 amino acids. CDR1 LGHNA and CDR2 YSLEER come from the germline V gene. The V and J ends lost 3 bases and 6 bases respectively, with 15 bases between them. The rearrangement uses TRBV4-3 and TRBJ1-6; D might be TRBD1 (5 bases). The sample comprised peripheral blood. This receptor was obtained from a woman between 50 and 59 years old with acute or convalescent COVID-19. The CDR3 reads CASSHSGGGFNSPLHF. CDR3 sequence (DNA): TGCGCCAGCAGCCATTCTGGGGGAGGTTTTAATTCACCCCTCCACTTT.